This TCR beta chain was retrieved from a study of T cells in localized non-small cell lung cancer. Turning to this clone: Its antigen is unknown.

Findings and caveats of the study: There was higher T cell clonality in uninvolved adjacent lung than in tumor, and it was highest there. Blood T cell density predicted longer survival; adjacent-lung clonality, shorter.

Per germline, CDR1 GTSNPN and CDR2 SVGIG (reference sequence). Trimming removed 1 base from V and 2 bases from J, with 11 bases in between. The CDR3 totals 14 residues. Using immunoSEQ multiplex PCR, the repertoire was profiled, and TCRdb retains in-frame clones only, with some absent. The profile shows roughly 33,000 clones, 75% to 90% of them singletons. The sequence derives from a man between 40 and 75 years old with stage I lung adenocarcinoma. The sequenced sample was peripheral blood, obtained before any cancer treatment. The chain combines TRBV30 with TRBJ1-1; D call uncertain. The CDR3: CAWSANPSNTEAFF. DNA of the CDR3: TGTGCCTGGAGTGCGAACCCAAGTAACACTGAAGCTTTCTTT.